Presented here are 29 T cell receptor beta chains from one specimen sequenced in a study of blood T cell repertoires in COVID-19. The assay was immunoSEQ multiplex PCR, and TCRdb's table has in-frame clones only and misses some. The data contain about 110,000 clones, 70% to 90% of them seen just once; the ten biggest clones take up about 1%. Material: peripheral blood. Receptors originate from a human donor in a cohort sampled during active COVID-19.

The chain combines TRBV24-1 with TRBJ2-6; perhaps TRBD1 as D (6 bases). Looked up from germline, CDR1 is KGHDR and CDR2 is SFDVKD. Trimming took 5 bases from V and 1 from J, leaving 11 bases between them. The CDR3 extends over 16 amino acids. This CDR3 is CATSVADRSGANVLTF. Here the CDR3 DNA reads TGTGCCACCAGTGTCGCGGACAGATCTGGGGCCAACGTCCTGACTTTC.

In DNA, the CDR3 is TGTGCCAGCAGCTTCTCAGACACTGAAGCTTTCTTT. This codes for CASSFSDTEAFF. The chain links TRBV7-9 to TRBJ1-1; D gene ambiguous. Germline values: CDR1 SEHNR, CDR2 FQNEAQ (reference sequence). The CDR3 sequence is 12 residues long. V gave up 3 bases and J gave up 3 bases, with 5 bases separating them.

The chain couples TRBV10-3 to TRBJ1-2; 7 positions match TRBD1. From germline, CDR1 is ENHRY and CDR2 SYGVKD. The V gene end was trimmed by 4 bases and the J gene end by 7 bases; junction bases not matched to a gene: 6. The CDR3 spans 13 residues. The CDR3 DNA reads TGTGCCATCAGTGGACAGGGAGTAGGTGGCTACACCTTC. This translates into CAISGQGVGGYTF.

As DNA, the CDR3 is TGTGCCAGCAAGGGGCCAGGGTCCTCTCCGGGCGGCTACACCTTC. It yields the protein CASKGPGSSPGGYTF. J is TRBJ1-2 and V is TRBV6-5, with D possibly being TRBD1 (5 bases). Germline V lookup: CDR1 MNHEY, CDR2 SVGAGI. CDR3 size: 15 residues. Trimming took off 7 bases at V and 8 bases at J, with 23 bases between the two ends.

CDR3 nucleotides: TGTGCCAGCAGCAAAGGGAGAAACTGCCAATTTTGGTACTTC. Translating it yields CASSKGRNCQFWYF. V gene TRBV21-1 combines with J gene TRBJ2-5; the table calls TRBD2, which could not be checked here. TRBV21-1 is assigned pseudogene status. This CDR3 has 14 amino acids.

The CDR3 is CASSTGTSGEETQYF. As DNA, the CDR3 is TGTGCCAGCTCGACTGGGACTAGCGGGGAAGAGACCCAGTACTTC. V gene TRBV18 combines with J gene TRBJ2-5, with 13 nucleotides matching TRBD2. Germline V gene data show CDR1 as KGHSH and CDR2 as LQKENI. The junction had 4 bases not matched to a gene; V was cut back by 6 bases and J by 3 bases. This CDR3 has 15 residues.

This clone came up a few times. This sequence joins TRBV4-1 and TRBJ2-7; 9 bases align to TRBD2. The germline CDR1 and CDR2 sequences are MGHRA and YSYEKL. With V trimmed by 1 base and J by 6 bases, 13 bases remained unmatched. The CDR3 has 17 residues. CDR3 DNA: TGCGCCAGCAGCCAAGTTGTCAATAGCGGGGGCCGGGGCGAGCAGTACTTC. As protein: CASSQVVNSGGRGEQYF.

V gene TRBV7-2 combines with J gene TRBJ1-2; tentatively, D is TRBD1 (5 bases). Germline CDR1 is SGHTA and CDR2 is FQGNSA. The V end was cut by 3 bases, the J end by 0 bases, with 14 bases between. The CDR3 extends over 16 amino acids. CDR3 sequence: CASSLGGDSSNYGYTF. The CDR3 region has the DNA TGTGCCAGCAGCTTGGGAGGGGACTCCTCTAACTATGGCTACACCTTC. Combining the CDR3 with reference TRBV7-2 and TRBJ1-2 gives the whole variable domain GAGVSQSPSNKVTEKGKDVELRCDPISGHTALYWYRQSLGQGLEFLIYFQGNSAPDKSGLPSDRFSAERTGGSVSTLTIQRTQQEDSAVYLCASSLGGDSSNYGYTFGSGTRLTVV.

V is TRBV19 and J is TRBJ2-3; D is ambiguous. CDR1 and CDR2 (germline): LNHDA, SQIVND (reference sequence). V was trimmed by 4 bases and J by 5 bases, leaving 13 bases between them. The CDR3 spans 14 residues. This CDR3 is CASSTLVLLDTQYF. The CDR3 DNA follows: TGTGCCAGTAGTACCCTAGTACTTTTAGATACGCAGTATTTT.

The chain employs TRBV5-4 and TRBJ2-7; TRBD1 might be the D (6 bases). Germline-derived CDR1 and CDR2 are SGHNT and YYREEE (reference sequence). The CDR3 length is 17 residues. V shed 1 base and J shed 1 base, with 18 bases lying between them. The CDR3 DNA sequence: TGTGCCAGCAGCTTGTCGCCCCGATTGACAGGTTCCTACGAGCAGTACTTC. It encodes CASSLSPRLTGSYEQYF. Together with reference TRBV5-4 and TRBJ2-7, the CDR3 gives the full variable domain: ETGVTQSPTHLIKTRGQQVTLRCSSQSGHNTVSWYQQALGQGPQFIFQYYREEENGRGNFPPRFSGLQFPNYSSELNVNALELDDSALYLCASSLSPRLTGSYEQYFGPGTRLTVT.

The CDR3 protein is CASSSGDSEGEKLFF. The DNA of the CDR3 is TGTGCCAGCAGCTCCGGGGACTCCGAGGGGGAAAAACTGTTTTTT. The rearrangement links TRBV7-9 to TRBJ1-4; maybe TRBD1 (5 bases). CDR3 size: 15 residues. V lost 4 bases to trimming and J lost 8 bases, with 17 bases between them. CDR1 is SEHNR, CDR2 FQNEAQ, per germline (reference sequence).

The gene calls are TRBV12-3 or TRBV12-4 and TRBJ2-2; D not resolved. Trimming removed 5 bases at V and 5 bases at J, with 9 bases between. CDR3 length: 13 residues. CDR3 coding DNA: TGTGCCAGCAGTCAAATTCGGACCGGGGAGCTGTTTTTT. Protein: CASSQIRTGELFF.

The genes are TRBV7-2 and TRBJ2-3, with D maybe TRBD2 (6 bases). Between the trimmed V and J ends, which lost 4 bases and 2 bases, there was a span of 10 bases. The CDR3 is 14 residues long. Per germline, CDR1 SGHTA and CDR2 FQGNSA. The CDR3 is CASSWGLATDTQYF. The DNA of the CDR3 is TGTGCCAGCAGCTGGGGACTGGCCACAGATACGCAGTATTTT.

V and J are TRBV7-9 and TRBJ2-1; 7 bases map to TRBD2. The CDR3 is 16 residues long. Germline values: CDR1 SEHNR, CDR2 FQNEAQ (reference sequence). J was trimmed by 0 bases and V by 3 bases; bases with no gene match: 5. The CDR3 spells CASSFRSGVSYNEQFF. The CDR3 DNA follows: TGTGCCAGCAGCTTTCGAAGCGGGGTCTCCTACAATGAGCAGTTCTTC.

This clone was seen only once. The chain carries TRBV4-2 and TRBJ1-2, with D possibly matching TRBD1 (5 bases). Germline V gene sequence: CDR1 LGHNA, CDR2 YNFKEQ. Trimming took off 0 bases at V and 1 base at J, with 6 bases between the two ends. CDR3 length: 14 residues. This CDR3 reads CASSQDDSNYGYTF. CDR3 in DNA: TGTGCCAGCAGCCAAGATGACAGTAACTATGGCTACACCTTC.

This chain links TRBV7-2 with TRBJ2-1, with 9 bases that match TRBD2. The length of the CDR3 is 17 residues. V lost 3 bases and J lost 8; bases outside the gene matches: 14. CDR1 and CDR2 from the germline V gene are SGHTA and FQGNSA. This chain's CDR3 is CASSFRTGGRGEYEQFF. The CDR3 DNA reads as TGTGCCAGCAGCTTCCGAACGGGCGGGAGGGGCGAATATGAGCAGTTCTTC.

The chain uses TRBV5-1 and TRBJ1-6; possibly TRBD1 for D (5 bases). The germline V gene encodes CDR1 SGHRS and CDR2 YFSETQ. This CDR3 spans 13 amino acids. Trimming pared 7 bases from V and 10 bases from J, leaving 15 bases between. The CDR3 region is CASQGSVFSPLHF. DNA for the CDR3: TGCGCCAGCCAGGGCTCAGTCTTCTCACCCCTCCACTTT.

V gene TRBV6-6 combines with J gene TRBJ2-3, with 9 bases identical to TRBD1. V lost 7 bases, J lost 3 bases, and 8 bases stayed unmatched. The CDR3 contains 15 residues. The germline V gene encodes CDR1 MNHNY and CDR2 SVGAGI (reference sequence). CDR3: CASTDPGTGTDTQYF. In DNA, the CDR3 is TGTGCCAGCACCGACCCCGGGACAGGGACAGATACGCAGTATTTT.

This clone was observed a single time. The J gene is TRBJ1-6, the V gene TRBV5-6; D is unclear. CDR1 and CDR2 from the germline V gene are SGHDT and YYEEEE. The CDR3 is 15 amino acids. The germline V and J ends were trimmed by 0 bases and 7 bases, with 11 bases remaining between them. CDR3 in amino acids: CASSLAGGPNSPLHF. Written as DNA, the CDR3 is TGTGCCAGCAGCTTGGCGGGAGGCCCGAATTCACCCCTCCACTTT.

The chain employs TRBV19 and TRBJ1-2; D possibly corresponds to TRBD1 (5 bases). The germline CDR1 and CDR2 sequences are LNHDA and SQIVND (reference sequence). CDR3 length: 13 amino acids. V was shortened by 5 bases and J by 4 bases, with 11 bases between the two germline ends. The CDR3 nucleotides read TGTGCCAGTAGTCGTAGGGGCCGCTATGGCTACACCTTC. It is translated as CASSRRGRYGYTF.

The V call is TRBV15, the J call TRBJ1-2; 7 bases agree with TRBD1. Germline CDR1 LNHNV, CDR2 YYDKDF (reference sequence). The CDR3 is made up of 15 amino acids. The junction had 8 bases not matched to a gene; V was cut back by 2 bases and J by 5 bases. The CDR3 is CATSRPGQATYGYTF. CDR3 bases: TGTGCCACCAGCAGACCCGGACAGGCGACTTATGGCTACACCTTC.

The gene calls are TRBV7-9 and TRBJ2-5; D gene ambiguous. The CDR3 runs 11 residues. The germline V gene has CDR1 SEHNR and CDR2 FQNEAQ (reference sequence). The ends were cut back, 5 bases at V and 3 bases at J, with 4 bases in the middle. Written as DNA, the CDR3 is TGTGCCAGCAGCCCTAAAGAGACCCAGTACTTC. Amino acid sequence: CASSPKETQYF.

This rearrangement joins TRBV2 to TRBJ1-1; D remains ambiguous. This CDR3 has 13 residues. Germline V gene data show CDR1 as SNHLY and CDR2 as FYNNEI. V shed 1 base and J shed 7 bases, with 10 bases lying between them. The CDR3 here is CASSEGRDFEAFF. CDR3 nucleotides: TGTGCCAGCAGTGAAGGTCGTGACTTTGAAGCTTTCTTT.

In DNA, the CDR3 is TGTGCCACCAGCACAGGGACAGGAGCCGCTATGAACACTGAAGCTTTCTTT. Translating it yields CATSTGTGAAMNTEAFF. The J gene is TRBJ1-1, the V gene TRBV15, with TRBD1 matching 8 bases. The CDR3 spans 17 residues. Germline V CDR1 and CDR2: LNHNV, YYDKDF (reference sequence). Trimming at V came to 4 bases and at J to 0 bases, leaving 10 bases not matched to a gene.

The CDR3 sequence is CASRGGLAGGYEQYF. In nucleotides, the CDR3 is TGTGCCAGCAGGGGGGGACTAGCGGGAGGGTACGAGCAGTACTTC. This chain uses TRBV28 with TRBJ2-7; TRBD2 agrees at 16 bases. This CDR3 has 15 residues. Germline loops: CDR1 MDHEN, CDR2 SYDVKM. The junction had 3 bases not matched to a gene; V was cut back by 6 bases and J by 4 bases.

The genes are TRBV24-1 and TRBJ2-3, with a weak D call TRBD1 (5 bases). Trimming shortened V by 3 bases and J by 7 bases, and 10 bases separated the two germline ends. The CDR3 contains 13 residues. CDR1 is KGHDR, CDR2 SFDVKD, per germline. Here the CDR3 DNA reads TGTGCCACCAGTGATACAGGATCAAATACGCAGTATTTT. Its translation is CATSDTGSNTQYF.

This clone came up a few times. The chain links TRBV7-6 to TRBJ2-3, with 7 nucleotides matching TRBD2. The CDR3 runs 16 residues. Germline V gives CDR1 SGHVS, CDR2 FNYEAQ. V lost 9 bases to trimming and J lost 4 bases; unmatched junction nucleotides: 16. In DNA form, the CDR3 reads TGTGCCAGTAAGGCTTTGTTGGGGGGGGTTGCAGATACGCAGTATTTT. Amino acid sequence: CASKALLGGVADTQYF.

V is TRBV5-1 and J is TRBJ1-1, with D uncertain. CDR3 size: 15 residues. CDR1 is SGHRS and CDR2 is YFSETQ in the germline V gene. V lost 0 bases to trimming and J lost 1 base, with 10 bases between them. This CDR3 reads CASSLGADRNTEAFF. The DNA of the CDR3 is TGCGCCAGCAGCTTGGGGGCCGACCGGAACACTGAAGCTTTCTTT.

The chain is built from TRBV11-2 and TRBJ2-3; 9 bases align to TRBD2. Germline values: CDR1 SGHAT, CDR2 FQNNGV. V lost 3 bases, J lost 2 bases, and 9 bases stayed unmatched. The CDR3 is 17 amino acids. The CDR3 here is CASSLSFASGVTDTQYF. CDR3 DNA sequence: TGTGCCAGCAGCTTGAGCTTCGCTAGCGGGGTCACAGATACGCAGTATTTT.